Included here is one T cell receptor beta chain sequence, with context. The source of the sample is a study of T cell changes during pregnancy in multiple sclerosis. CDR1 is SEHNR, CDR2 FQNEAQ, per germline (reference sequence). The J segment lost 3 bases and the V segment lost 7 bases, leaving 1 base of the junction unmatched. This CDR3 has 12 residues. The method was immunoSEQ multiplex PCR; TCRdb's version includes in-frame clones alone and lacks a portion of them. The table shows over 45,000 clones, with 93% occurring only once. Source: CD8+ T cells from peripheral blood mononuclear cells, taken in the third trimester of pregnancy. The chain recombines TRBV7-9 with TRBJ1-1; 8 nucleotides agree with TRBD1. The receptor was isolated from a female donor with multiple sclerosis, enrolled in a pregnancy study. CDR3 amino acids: CASTDRDTEAFF. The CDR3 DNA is TGTGCCAGCACGGACAGGGACACTGAAGCTTTCTTT.